What follows are 18 T cell receptor beta chains derived from one specimen sequenced in a study of cytotoxic CD8 clonotypes in ibrutinib-treated CLL. Generated by immunoSEQ multiplex PCR, the TCRdb table keeps only in-frame clones and is missing some. The data contain roughly 16,000 clones, around 61% of them seen just once; the ten biggest clones take up roughly 13%. The specimen was PBMCs, collected before ibrutinib treatment. The receptors shown here come from a human donor with chronic lymphocytic leukemia.

This rearrangement joins TRBV5-1 to TRBJ2-7, with D unresolved. This CDR3 is built from 13 residues. Germline loops: CDR1 SGHRS, CDR2 YFSETQ. The V gene lost 4 bases and the J gene lost 6 bases, with 14 bases spanning the gap. Here the CDR3 reads CASSPGYLGEQYF. The CDR3 DNA sequence: TGCGCCAGCAGCCCCGGATACCTGGGCGAGCAGTACTTC. The variable domain in full, with the rest retrieved from reference TRBV5-1 and TRBJ2-7, is KAGVTQTPRYLIKTRGQQVTLSCSPISGHRSVSWYQQTPGQGLQFLFEYFSETQRNKGNFPGRFSGRQFSNSRSEMNVSTLELGDSALYLCASSPGYLGEQYFGPGTRLTVT.

The chain uses TRBV6-1 and TRBJ1-1, with 8 bases aligning to TRBD1. With V trimmed by 6 bases and J by 5 bases, 5 bases remained unmatched. This CDR3 has 13 residues. Germline V gene lookup returns CDR1 MNHNS and CDR2 SASEGT. The CDR3 here is CASSSNRGTEAFF. DNA for the CDR3: TGTGCCAGCAGCTCAAACAGGGGGACTGAAGCTTTCTTT.

The gene calls are TRBV6-6 and TRBJ1-5; 8 nucleotides line up with TRBD1. The germline gives CDR1 MNHNY, CDR2 SVGAGI (reference sequence). After removal of 3 bases from V and 2 bases from J, the junction contained 6 bases not matched to a gene. The length of the CDR3 is 16 residues. The CDR3 region has the DNA TGTGCCAGCAGTTATTCCGACAGGGGAGGCAATCAGCCCCAGCATTTT. It encodes CASSYSDRGGNQPQHF.

This chain uses TRBV5-4 with TRBJ2-3; D is possibly TRBD2 (5 bases). V dropped 5 bases and J dropped 2 bases, with 15 bases sitting between them. This CDR3 comprises 15 residues. Germline V gene sequence: CDR1 SGHNT, CDR2 YYREEE (reference sequence). DNA for the CDR3: TGTGCCAGCAGTCGGGGAATACTTGACACAGATACGCAGTATTTT. Translating gives CASSRGILDTDTQYF.

This rearrangement joins TRBV6-1 to TRBJ1-2, with 8 bases aligning to TRBD1. Germline CDR1 MNHNS, CDR2 SASEGT. CDR3 length equals 16 residues. V dropped 4 bases and J dropped 5; count of bases not matched to a gene: 12. CDR3 protein: CASSVALTGVVYGYTF. The CDR3 nucleotides read TGTGCCAGCAGTGTTGCATTGACAGGGGTAGTATATGGCTACACCTTC.

Judged by abundance, this clone is medium-sized. CDR3 coding DNA: TGTGCCAGCAGCCCCGATCGGACTAGCGGCTTCAATGAGCAGTTCTTC. Translation gives CASSPDRTSGFNEQFF. The rearrangement joins TRBV7-9 to TRBJ2-1; 10 nucleotides align to TRBD2. The V and J ends lost 5 bases and 6 bases, in that order; junction bases with no gene match: 10. This CDR3 comprises 16 residues. From germline, CDR1 is SEHNR and CDR2 FQNEAQ (reference sequence).

CDR3 sequence: CASSWTSAPYEQYF. DNA of the CDR3: TGTGCCAGCAGCTGGACTAGCGCGCCCTACGAGCAGTACTTC. This chain uses TRBV5-6 with TRBJ2-7; 9 nucleotides agree with TRBD2. Germline trimming cut 3 bases from V and 2 bases from J; bases unmatched to any gene: 3. Germline V gene lookup returns CDR1 SGHDT and CDR2 YYEEEE. CDR3 length: 14 amino acids. Looking up the rest from reference TRBV5-6 and TRBJ2-7 gives the full variable domain: DAGVTQSPTHLIKTRGQQVTLRCSPKSGHDTVSWYQQALGQGPQFIFQYYEEEERQRGNFPDRFSGHQFPNYSSELNVNALLLGDSALYLCASSWTSAPYEQYFGPGTRLTVT.

The sample holds one count of this clone. The rearrangement joins TRBV27 to TRBJ2-7; TRBD2 aligns across 8 bases. The CDR3 has 14 residues. Germline V CDR1 and CDR2: MNHEY, SMNVEV (reference sequence). The junction had 7 bases not matched to a gene; V was cut back by 3 bases and J by 6 bases. CDR3 residues: CASSFRGGFGEQYV. DNA for the CDR3: TGTGCCAGCAGTTTTCGGGGGGGCTTTGGCGAGCAGTACGTC.

CDR3 sequence reads: CASSTRGAYEQYF. The DNA of the CDR3 is TGTGCCAGCAGCACCCGGGGGGCCTACGAGCAGTACTTC. The chain joins TRBV5-6 to TRBJ2-7; TRBD2 matches at 7 bases. V was clipped by 4 bases and J by 2 bases; unmatched bases: 3. This CDR3 spans 13 amino acids. The germline CDR1 and CDR2 sequences are SGHDT and YYEEEE. The whole variable domain, filled in from reference TRBV5-6 and TRBJ2-7, reads DAGVTQSPTHLIKTRGQQVTLRCSPKSGHDTVSWYQQALGQGPQFIFQYYEEEERQRGNFPDRFSGHQFPNYSSELNVNALLLGDSALYLCASSTRGAYEQYFGPGTRLTVT.

This rearrangement joins TRBV7-2 to TRBJ2-3; D remains unclear. V was pared by 5 bases and J by 5 bases, with 8 bases between. The CDR3 covers 12 residues. The germline CDR1 and CDR2 sequences are SGHTA and FQGNSA. The CDR3 sequence is CASSNSGDTQYF. The CDR3 DNA reads TGTGCCAGCAGCAATTCGGGAGATACGCAGTATTTT.

Note on this clone: The DNA is left out, because the CDR3 cannot be placed on it with certainty; the CDR3 is given as TCRdb lists it. The chain joins TRBV10-1 to TRBJ2-2; the table's D gene call, TRBD2, was not cross checked with the DNA. The germline V gene has CDR1 WNHNN and CDR2 SYGVQD (reference sequence). From its first to its last residue, the CDR3 has 20 amino acids. The CDR3 loop reads CASSEGVGLAGESAPGSCFF.

In DNA form, the CDR3 reads TGTGCCAGCAGCGTTTCAGGGAGTATGAACACTGAAGCTTTCTTT. It translates to CASSVSGSMNTEAFF. V gene TRBV9 combines with J gene TRBJ1-1, with D tentatively TRBD1 (5 bases). Germline V gives CDR1 SGDLS, CDR2 YYNGEE. Trimming removed 2 bases at V and 0 bases at J, with 11 bases between. CDR3 length: 15 residues.

The chain combines TRBV5-5 with TRBJ2-7; 10 bases align to TRBD1. The germline V gene encodes CDR1 SGHKS and CDR2 YYEKEE (reference sequence). The CDR3 runs to 13 residues. The ends lost 5 bases at V and 3 bases at J; junction bases unmatched: 2. This chain's CDR3 is CASSRDRGYEQYF. The CDR3 DNA reads TGTGCCAGCAGTCGGGACAGGGGCTACGAGCAGTACTTC.

The gene calls are TRBV29-1 and TRBJ2-7; TRBD1 agrees at 7 bases. The CDR3 is made up of 12 amino acids. With V trimmed by 6 bases and J by 3 bases, 5 bases remained unmatched. The germline gives CDR1 SQVTM, CDR2 ANQGSEA. CDR3 protein: CSVLQGYYEQYF. In nucleotides, the CDR3 is TGCAGCGTATTACAGGGGTACTACGAGCAGTACTTC.

There are a few counts of this clone. CDR3 amino acids: CASGTSGGGDTQYF. Written as DNA, the CDR3 is TGTGCCAGTGGAACTAGCGGTGGGGGGGATACGCAGTATTTT. This chain uses TRBV6-5 with TRBJ2-3, with 8 positions matching TRBD2. CDR3 length: 14 amino acids. The germline V gene encodes CDR1 MNHEY and CDR2 SVGAGI. V lost 9 bases to trimming and J lost 6 bases; unmatched junction nucleotides: 11.

The table lists this clone with a few counts. In nucleotides, the CDR3 is TGTGCCAGCAGCTTAGAACTAGCGGTTTGGGAGACCCAGTACTTC. Its translation: CASSLELAVWETQYF. This chain joins TRBV7-2 and TRBJ2-5; TRBD2 aligns across 8 bases. CDR1 is SGHTA and CDR2 is FQGNSA in the germline V gene. V lost 1 base to trimming and J lost 5 bases; unmatched junction nucleotides: 6. The CDR3 loop spans 15 amino acids.

J is TRBJ2-5 and V is TRBV6-1; D might be TRBD1 or TRBD2, each matching 6 bases. Germline-derived CDR1 and CDR2 are MNHNS and SASEGT. The CDR3 has 14 residues. Trimming took off 7 bases at V and 3 bases at J, with 15 bases between the two ends. The DNA for the CDR3 is TGTGCCAGCACCAGCATGGGGGGCGAAGAGACCCAGTACTTC. Translated: CASTSMGGEETQYF.

CDR3 sequence: CASSAGPSGVYEQYF. The CDR3 DNA sequence: TGTGCCAGCAGCGCGGGGCCTAGCGGGGTCTACGAGCAGTACTTC. The chain carries TRBV7-2 and TRBJ2-7; 9 bases fit TRBD2. The CDR3 is 15 amino acids. Germline CDR1 and CDR2: SGHTA and FQGNSA. V lost 5 bases to trimming and J lost 3 bases; unmatched junction nucleotides: 8.